This entry lists 7 T cell receptor beta chains sequenced from one sample in a study of blood T cell repertoires in COVID-19. Sequencing was performed with immunoSEQ multiplex PCR; in TCRdb, only in-frame clones are kept and a portion is missing. In the table there are roughly 75,000 clones, about 86% of which are singletons. Material: peripheral blood. Every receptor here comes from a man older than 75 with COVID-19, enrolled during active disease.

In regard to this clone: Different DNA sequences within this sample yield the same CDR3. The CDR3 spells CASSRRQGGTNEKLFF. For the CDR3, the DNA is TGTGCCAGCAGCCGCCGACAGGGGGGTACTAATGAAAAACTGTTTTTT. The chain uses TRBV14 and TRBJ1-4; 9 bases line up with TRBD1. Germline V CDR1 and CDR2: SGHDN, FVKESK. This CDR3 comprises 16 residues. V lost 4 bases, J lost 2 bases, and 5 bases stayed unmatched.

The rearrangement links TRBV18 to TRBJ1-3; no clear D gene. The germline CDR1 and CDR2 sequences are KGHSH and LQKENI. V was trimmed by 3 bases and J by 0 bases, leaving 15 bases between them. The length of the CDR3 is 17 residues. This CDR3 is CASSPLDNGYSGNTIYF. The CDR3, as DNA: TGTGCCAGCTCACCCTTAGATAACGGTTACTCTGGAAACACCATATATTTT.

This sequence joins TRBV5-3 and TRBJ1-5; tentatively, D is TRBD1 (6 bases). Being an ORF, TRBV5-3 has a function that is uncertain. V lost 8 bases and J 2 bases, leaving 23 bases between the germline ends. The CDR3 runs 17 residues. CDR3 sequence reads: CARPRDTGSLGNQPQHF. As DNA, the CDR3 is TGTGCCAGGCCCAGGGACACAGGGAGTTTGGGCAATCAGCCCCAGCATTTT.

The chain is built from TRBV3-1 (or the pseudogene TRBV3-2) and TRBJ2-1, with D tentatively TRBD2 (5 bases). Per the germline V gene, CDR1 is LGHDT and CDR2 is YNNKEL (reference sequence). The CDR3 is 16 amino acids. Trimming cost V 3 bases and J 3 bases, with 15 bases left between them. The CDR3 coding sequence is TGTGCCAGCAGCCACAAACGGGAAAACGGCTACAATGAGCAGTTCTTC. This codes for CASSHKRENGYNEQFF.

The CDR3: CASSGQGGSPLHF. CDR3 sequence (DNA): TGTGCCAGCAGTGGGCAGGGAGGCTCACCCCTCCACTTT. The chain couples TRBV2 to TRBJ1-6, with D perhaps matching TRBD1 (5 bases). The length of the CDR3 is 13 residues. Germline V gene data show CDR1 as SNHLY and CDR2 as FYNNEI. V gave up 4 bases and J gave up 10 bases, with 11 bases separating them.

The chain joins TRBV18 to TRBJ1-1, with 9 nucleotides matching TRBD1. J lost 2 bases, V lost 3 bases, and 4 bases had no gene match. The CDR3 has 15 residues. From germline, CDR1 is KGHSH and CDR2 LQKENI. The CDR3 nucleotides are TGTGCCAGCTCACCCGGGACAGGGCGTAACACTGAAGCTTTCTTT. Amino acids: CASSPGTGRNTEAFF. Full variable domain (outside the CDR3, taken from reference TRBV18 and TRBJ1-1): NAGVMQNPRHLVRRRGQEARLRCSPMKGHSHVYWYRQLPEEGLKFMVYLQKENIIDESGMPKERFSAEFPKEGPSILRIQQVVRGDSAAYFCASSPGTGRNTEAFFGQGTRLTVV.

This clone has more than one count but fewer than ten. The J gene is TRBJ2-2, the V gene TRBV19; 7 nucleotides line up with TRBD2. Germline values: CDR1 LNHDA, CDR2 SQIVND (reference sequence). The CDR3 consists of 15 residues. With V trimmed by 5 bases and J by 4 bases, 7 bases remained unmatched. CDR3 DNA sequence: TGTGCCAGTAGTCCCCGGGGCGGGGGCACCGGGGAGCTGTTTTTT. Translation gives CASSPRGGGTGELFF.